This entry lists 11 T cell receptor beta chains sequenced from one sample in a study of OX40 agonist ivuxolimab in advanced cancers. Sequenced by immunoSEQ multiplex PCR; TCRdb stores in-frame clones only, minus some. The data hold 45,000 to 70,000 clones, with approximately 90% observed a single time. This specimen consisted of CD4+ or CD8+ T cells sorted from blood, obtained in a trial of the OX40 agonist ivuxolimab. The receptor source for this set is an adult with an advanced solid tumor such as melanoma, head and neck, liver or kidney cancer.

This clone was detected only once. The CDR3 loop is CASSEGTERGTQYF. CDR3 DNA: TGTGCCAGCAGTGAAGGGACGGAAAGGGGTACGCAGTATTTT. The gene calls are TRBV2 and TRBJ2-3; the D gene is possibly TRBD1 (5 bases). The V end was cut by 1 base, the J end by 8 bases, with 13 bases between. CDR1 and CDR2 (germline): SNHLY, FYNNEI. This CDR3 is 14 amino acids long.

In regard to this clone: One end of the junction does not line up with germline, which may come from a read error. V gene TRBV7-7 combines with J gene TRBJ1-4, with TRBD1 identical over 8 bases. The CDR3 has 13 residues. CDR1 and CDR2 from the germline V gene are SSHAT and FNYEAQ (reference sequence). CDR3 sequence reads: CASSLGQGEKLFF. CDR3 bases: TGTGCTAGCAGCTTAGGACAGGGAGAAAAACTGTTTTTT.

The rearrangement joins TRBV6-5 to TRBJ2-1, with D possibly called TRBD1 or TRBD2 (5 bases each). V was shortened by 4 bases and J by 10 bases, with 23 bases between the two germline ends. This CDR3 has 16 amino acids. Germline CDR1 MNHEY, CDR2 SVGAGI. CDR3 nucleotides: TGTGCCAGCAGTTTCTCAACCGGGACGGTGGCCGGGGAGCAGTTCTTC. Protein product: CASSFSTGTVAGEQFF.

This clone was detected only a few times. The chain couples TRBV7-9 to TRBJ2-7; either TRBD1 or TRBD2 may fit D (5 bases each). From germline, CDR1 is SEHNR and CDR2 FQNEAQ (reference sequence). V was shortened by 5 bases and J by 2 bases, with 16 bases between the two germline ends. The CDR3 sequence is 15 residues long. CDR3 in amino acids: CASSTMGRGAYEQYF. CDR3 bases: TGTGCCAGCAGCACAATGGGGAGAGGGGCCTACGAGCAGTACTTC.

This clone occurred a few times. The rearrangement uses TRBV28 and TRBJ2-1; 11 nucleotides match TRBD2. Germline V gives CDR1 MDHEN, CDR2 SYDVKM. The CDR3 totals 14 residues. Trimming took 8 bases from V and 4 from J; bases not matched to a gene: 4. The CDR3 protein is CASLLAGAYNEQFF. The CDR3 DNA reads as TGTGCCAGCCTACTAGCGGGGGCTTACAATGAGCAGTTCTTC.

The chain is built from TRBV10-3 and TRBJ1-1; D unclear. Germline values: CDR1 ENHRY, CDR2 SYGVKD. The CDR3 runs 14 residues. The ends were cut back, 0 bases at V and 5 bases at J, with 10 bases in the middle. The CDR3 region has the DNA TGTGCCATCAGTGAGTCTGTCACCGGGACTGAAGCTTTCTTT. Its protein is CAISESVTGTEAFF.

CDR3 loop: CSARDGFSGANVLTF. The DNA for the CDR3 is TGCAGCGCCCGGGACGGATTCTCTGGGGCCAACGTCCTGACTTTC. The chain employs TRBV29-1 and TRBJ2-6; the D gene could be TRBD1 or TRBD2 (5 bases each). The CDR3 loop spans 15 amino acids. The V end was cut by 7 bases, the J end by 0 bases, with 13 bases between. Germline V lookup: CDR1 SQVTM, CDR2 ANQGSEA. Looking up the rest from reference TRBV29-1 and TRBJ2-6 gives the full variable domain: SAVISQKPSRDICQRGTSLTIQCQVDSQVTMMFWYRQQPGQSLTLIATANQGSEATYESGFVIDKFPISRPNLTFSTLTVSNMSPEDSSIYLCSARDGFSGANVLTFGAGSRLTVL.

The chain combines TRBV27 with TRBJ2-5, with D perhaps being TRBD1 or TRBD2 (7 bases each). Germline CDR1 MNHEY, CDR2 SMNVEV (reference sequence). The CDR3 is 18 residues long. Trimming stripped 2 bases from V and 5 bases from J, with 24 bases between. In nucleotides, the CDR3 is TGTGCCAGCAGTTTAGAGACCCCCGGGGGGCGAGGGGGCGAGACCCAGTACTTC. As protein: CASSLETPGGRGGETQYF.

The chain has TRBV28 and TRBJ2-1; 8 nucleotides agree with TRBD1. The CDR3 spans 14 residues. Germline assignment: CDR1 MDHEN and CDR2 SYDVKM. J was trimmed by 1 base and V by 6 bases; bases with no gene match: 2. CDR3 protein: CASSNRGSYNEQFF. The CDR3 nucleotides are TGTGCCAGCAGCAACAGGGGGTCCTACAATGAGCAGTTCTTC.

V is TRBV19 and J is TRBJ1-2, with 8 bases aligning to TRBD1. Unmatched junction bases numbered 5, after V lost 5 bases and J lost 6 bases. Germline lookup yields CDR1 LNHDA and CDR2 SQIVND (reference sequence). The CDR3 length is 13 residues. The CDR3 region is CASSSGGRNGYTF. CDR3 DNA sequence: TGTGCCAGTAGTTCAGGGGGCCGGAATGGCTACACCTTC.

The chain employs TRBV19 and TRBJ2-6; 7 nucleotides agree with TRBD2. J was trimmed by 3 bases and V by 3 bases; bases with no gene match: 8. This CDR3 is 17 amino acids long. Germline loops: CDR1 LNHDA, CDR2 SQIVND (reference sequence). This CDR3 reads CASSIASRGGGANVLTF. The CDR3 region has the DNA TGTGCCAGTAGTATCGCGTCGCGCGGGGGTGGGGCCAACGTCCTGACTTTC.